This T cell receptor (beta chain) derives from a study of shared clonotypes between healthy human individuals. Germline V gene sequence: CDR1 MNHEY, CDR2 SMNVEV (reference sequence). V lost 5 bases, J lost 2 bases, and 12 bases lay in between. CDR3 length equals 15 residues. The data were produced by immunoSEQ multiplex PCR, yet TCRdb's version contains in-frame clones alone and is incomplete. The sample lists about a million clones, 70% to 85% occurring once. The genes are TRBV27 and TRBJ1-4; unclear D gene. The receptor comes from a man aged 18 to 35 in good health. Some clones in this sample may be carry-over from other donors' samples. Specimen: memory CD4+ T cells from PBMCs. Subset noted: CD45RA-negative fraction. This CDR3 reads CASSIRRETNEKLFF. Written as DNA, the CDR3 is TGTGCCAGCAGTATTAGGAGGGAGACTAATGAAAAACTGTTTTTT.